This note documents a single TCR beta chain sequence. Antigen: not known. The data stem from a study of shared clonotypes between healthy human individuals. Whole-study results and caveats: What limited the represented genetic and exposure-history diversity was the small number of donors. Researchers sampled blood only, noting tissue repertoires likely differ.

The authors divided CD4+ cells into CD45RA+ naive and CD45RA-negative memory subsets. The CDR3 has 15 amino acids. Germline loops: CDR1 SGHAT, CDR2 FQNNGV. The V and J ends lost 4 bases and 5 bases, in that order; junction bases with no gene match: 8. Profiled with immunoSEQ multiplex PCR; TCRdb holds only in-frame clones, not every one. This sample has about 2 million clones, with 85% to 95% found just once. The receptor was isolated from a man between 18 and 29 years old in good health. V and J are TRBV11-2 and TRBJ1-1, with 9 bases aligning to TRBD1. The sample consisted of naive CD4+ T cells sorted from blood. Regarding subset: CD45RA+ positively selected. The CDR3 nucleotides are TGTGCCAGCAGCTCAGTACAGGGGGCGGTGACTGAAGCTTTCTTT. This encodes CASSSVQGAVTEAFF.